Below, 8 T cell receptor beta chains from the same sample are listed, as sequenced in a study of human thymus T cells. Thymus tissue was removed during corrective cardiac surgery. Clones were read by immunoSEQ multiplex PCR, and TCRdb kept only the in-frame ones, dropping some. The sample lists about 78,000 clones; around 96% were seen once. The specimen was thymus tissue. Receptors were obtained from a boy less than two years old with a congenital heart defect but otherwise immunologically healthy.

The chain combines TRBV7-9 with TRBJ2-5; the match to TRBD2 covers 14 bases. Per the germline V gene, CDR1 is SEHNR and CDR2 is FQNEAQ (reference sequence). The V gene end was trimmed by 5 bases and the J gene end by 5 bases; junction bases not matched to a gene: 10. The CDR3 totals 17 residues. CDR3 in amino acids: CASSKGLAGVLKETQYF. CDR3 coding DNA: TGTGCCAGCAGCAAGGGACTAGCGGGAGTATTGAAGGAGACCCAGTACTTC.

The chain has TRBV4-1 and TRBJ2-7; no clear D. This CDR3 comprises 17 residues. V was pared by 3 bases and J by 4 bases, with 22 bases between. Per the germline V gene, CDR1 is MGHRA and CDR2 is YSYEKL. The chain's CDR3 is CASSQSTKPHGLYEQYF. DNA for the CDR3: TGCGCCAGCAGCCAGAGTACCAAACCTCACGGGCTATACGAGCAGTACTTC.

The chain links TRBV7-4 to TRBJ1-1; no firm D call. Germline CDR1 SGHVT, CDR2 SQSDAQ. The CDR3 covers 13 residues. Trimming removed 2 bases from V and 3 bases from J, with 7 bases in between. CDR3 sequence (DNA): TGTGCCAGCAGCTTATCCGGACACACTGAAGCTTTCTTT. Encoded protein: CASSLSGHTEAFF.

Only one count was recorded for this clone. V is TRBV7-2 and J is TRBJ2-7; 15 nucleotides line up with TRBD2. The V segment lost 5 bases and the J segment 2 bases; nucleotides outside the gene matches: 13. The V gene's germline CDR1 is SGHTA and CDR2 FQGNSA. The CDR3 spans 19 residues. This CDR3 is CASSPEGLAGGTSPYEQYF. CDR3 nucleotides: TGTGCCAGCAGCCCGGAGGGACTAGCGGGAGGCACGTCCCCCTACGAGCAGTACTTC.

V and J are TRBV5-6 and TRBJ2-1, with 10 bases that match TRBD2. V lost 1 base and J lost 5; bases outside the gene matches: 3. The CDR3 is 15 amino acids. Germline V CDR1 and CDR2: SGHDT, YYEEEE. The CDR3 is CASSLTSGNHNEQFF. CDR3 sequence (DNA): TGTGCCAGCAGCTTGACTAGCGGGAACCACAATGAGCAGTTCTTC.

The genes are TRBV7-3 and TRBJ2-3; D unclear. The CDR3 runs to 17 residues. Trimming removed 2 bases at V and 2 bases at J, with 17 bases between. Germline V CDR1 and CDR2: SGHTA, FQGTGA. CDR3 DNA sequence: TGTGCCAGCAGCTTATCCCTGACACGCATACACACAGATACGCAGTATTTT. Its protein is CASSLSLTRIHTDTQYF.

The chain employs TRBV19 and TRBJ2-7; maybe TRBD2 (5 bases). CDR1 and CDR2 (germline): LNHDA, SQIVND (reference sequence). The CDR3 runs to 15 residues. Trimming left V 4 bases short and J 0 bases short, with 13 bases between. The CDR3 protein is CASSKDYHNSYEQYF. The CDR3, as DNA: TGTGCCAGTAGTAAAGACTACCATAACTCCTACGAGCAGTACTTC.

The chain couples TRBV5-1 to TRBJ1-6; D uncertain. CDR1 and CDR2 (germline): SGHRS, YFSETQ. This CDR3 region has 14 residues. V was trimmed by 4 bases and J by 6 bases, leaving 11 bases between them. For the CDR3, the DNA is TGCGCCAGCAGCCTGACCGGCGTTAATTCACCCCTCCACTTT. It translates to CASSLTGVNSPLHF.